This T cell receptor beta chain was sequenced for a study of beta chain features in type 1 diabetes. Study findings and constraints: Patients with Type 1 diabetes showed moderately but significantly shorter TCRB CDR3s in all four CD4+ subsets. The study left unresolved whether HLA type influences TCRB rearrangement.

Isolated RNA was reverse transcribed in full, so expressed TCRB transcripts were sequenced. TCRdb keeps only in-frame clones here, not all; method: immunoSEQ multiplex PCR. The data contain approximately 100,000 clones, 30% to 40% of them singletons. Note on this clone: Its antigen is still unknown.

This receptor was obtained from a woman aged 18-29 years in good health. Sequencing was performed on stem cell memory CD4+ T cells from blood.

The CDR3 bases are TGTGCCAGCTCACGGGCAGGTGAGGGTTGGACTGAAGCTTTCTTT. It yields the protein CASSRAGEGWTEAFF. The chain couples TRBV18 to TRBJ1-1; D unresolved. The length of the CDR3 is 15 residues. V lost 4 bases and J lost 5, with 17 bases in between. Germline CDR1 and CDR2: KGHSH and LQKENI.